These 8 T cell receptor beta chains share one sample of origin, sequenced in a study of blood T cell repertoires in COVID-19. Clones were read by immunoSEQ multiplex PCR, and TCRdb kept only the in-frame ones, dropping some. The sample records 65,000 to 95,000 clones, more than 85% being singletons. Sequencing was performed on peripheral blood. These receptors originate from a man aged 50 or older with COVID-19, enrolled during active disease.

The chain uses TRBV10-3 and TRBJ1-6; 10 nucleotides match TRBD1. The CDR3 loop spans 13 amino acids. J was trimmed by 6 bases and V by 9 bases; bases with no gene match: 2. The germline V gene has CDR1 ENHRY and CDR2 SYGVKD. As DNA, the CDR3 is TGTGCCATAGGGACAGGGGTTAATTCACCCCTCCACTTT. Its translation: CAIGTGVNSPLHF.

This rearrangement joins TRBV20-1 to TRBJ1-4, with unresolved D. V lost 3 bases to trimming and J lost 5 bases, with 4 bases between them. Germline CDR1 reads DFQATT; CDR2 reads SNEGSKA (reference sequence). The CDR3 loop spans 11 amino acids. CDR3 nucleotide sequence: TGCAGTGCTAGTCTAAATGAAAAACTGTTTTTT. This codes for CSASLNEKLFF.

The chain uses TRBV28 and TRBJ1-5, with D perhaps TRBD1 (6 bases). The V end lost 5 bases, the J end lost 4 bases, and 18 bases lay between the germline ends. CDR1 and CDR2 (germline): MDHEN, SYDVKM. The CDR3 spans 16 residues. CDR3 DNA: TGTGCCAGCAGTGTAGGCACAGGGCCCCTTAATCAGCCCCAGCATTTT. Translating it yields CASSVGTGPLNQPQHF.

V usage is TRBV19 and J usage is TRBJ1-2; TRBD1 might be the D (6 bases). Germline CDR1 LNHDA, CDR2 SQIVND (reference sequence). V lost 6 bases to trimming and J lost 5 bases, with 10 bases between them. This CDR3 spans 12 amino acids. CDR3 loop: CASRQGFYGYTF. As DNA, the CDR3 is TGTGCCAGTAGGCAGGGGTTTTATGGCTACACCTTC.

Only a few counts were recorded for this clone. The chain carries TRBV4-1 and TRBJ2-1; TRBD2 matches at 7 bases. Trimming removed 4 bases from V and 8 bases from J; junction bases left unmatched: 17. The CDR3 spans 17 residues. Germline V lookup: CDR1 MGHRA, CDR2 YSYEKL. The DNA of the CDR3 is TGCGCCAGCAGCCGAGGACTCTCGCGGGAGTTCGGGCATGAGCAGTTCTTC. Translated: CASSRGLSREFGHEQFF.

J is TRBJ2-3 and V is TRBV27; a weak D match, TRBD2 (6 bases). The germline gives CDR1 MNHEY, CDR2 SMNVEV (reference sequence). The V gene lost 4 bases and the J gene lost 4 bases, with 6 bases spanning the gap. The CDR3 is 12 amino acids. The CDR3 nucleotides are TGTGCCAGCAGTTCGGGAGCAGATACGCAGTATTTT. It is translated as CASSSGADTQYF.

The chain uses TRBV7-3 and TRBJ1-2; D unresolved. The V gene's germline CDR1 is SGHTA and CDR2 FQGTGA. The CDR3 is 13 amino acids. Trimming shortened V by 3 bases and J by 0 bases, and 5 bases separated the two germline ends. CDR3 protein: CASSFGANYGYTF. The CDR3 DNA is TGTGCCAGCAGCTTCGGGGCTAACTATGGCTACACCTTC.

J is TRBJ2-3 and V is TRBV3-1 (or the pseudogene TRBV3-2); TRBD2 aligns across 10 bases. CDR1 and CDR2 (germline): LGHDT, YNNKEL (reference sequence). This CDR3 has 19 amino acids. V shed 4 bases and J 0 bases; nucleotides not matched to a gene: 13. The CDR3 region is CASSRGLAAPLTSTDTQYF. The CDR3, as DNA: TGTGCCAGCAGCCGAGGACTAGCGGCTCCTCTTACTAGCACAGATACGCAGTATTTT.